The TCR beta chain under discussion was sequenced for a study of cytomegalovirus exposure and HLA in healthy donors. Assay: immunoSEQ multiplex PCR; the TCRdb copy retains only in-frame clones and omits some. This table has roughly 130,000 clones, around 89% appearing once. Germline CDR1 is SGHRS and CDR2 is YFSETQ. V lost 4 bases, J lost 0 bases, and 23 bases lay in between. The CDR3 runs to 18 residues. The sequenced sample was PBMCs. The chain is built from TRBV5-1 and TRBJ2-7; TRBD2 might be the D (5 bases). This TCR derives from a young woman in good health and CMV-seropositive. CDR3 sequence (DNA): TGCGCCAGCAGCCGGCCGGAGAGGGCCTCTGCAGGCTCCTACGAGCAGTACTTC. Translated: CASSRPERASAGSYEQYF.